A single sample is the source of the 18 T cell receptor beta chains below, sequenced in a study of human T cells and chemical hapten exposure. TCRdb fed the RACE reads into MiXCR, producing one record per CDR3 protein. In the table there are roughly 97,000 distinct CDR3 sequences, 25% to 30% of which are singletons. Time point specified: patch test 3, about 24 weeks after DPC sensitization. Described treatment: therapeutic diphenylcyclopropenone sensitization with weekly scalp DPC. The material sequenced was whole blood, taken in connection with sensitization to the hapten diphenylcyclopropenone (DPC). The receptor source for this set is a man aged 35-49 years with alopecia areata. Some clones in this sample may be carry-over from other donors' samples.

This clonotype was counted a few times. The chain couples TRBV10-2 to TRBJ2-3; 10 bases match TRBD2. Per germline, CDR1 WSHSY and CDR2 SAAADI. V lost 5 bases to trimming and J lost 2 bases; unmatched junction nucleotides: 19. This CDR3 region has 20 residues. In DNA, the CDR3 is TGCGCCAGCAGTTACCCTAGCGGGAGCGGTATTTGGCGAACCACAGATACGCAGTATTTT. It encodes CASSYPSGSGIWRTTDTQYF.

This clonotype occurred once. The chain employs TRBV20-1 and TRBJ2-1; a weak D match, TRBD2 (5 bases). The V end was cut by 2 bases, the J end by 6 bases, with 23 bases between. The CDR3 is 17 residues long. Germline CDR1 DFQATT, CDR2 SNEGSKA (reference sequence). The CDR3 is CSARFSRATLGSNEQFF. Written as DNA, the CDR3 is TGCAGTGCTAGATTCTCTAGGGCAACATTGGGGAGCAATGAGCAGTTCTTC.

This clonotype was counted between two and nine times. The chain uses TRBV29-1 and TRBJ2-2; possible D gene TRBD2, 5 bases. This CDR3 spans 14 amino acids. V shed 4 bases and J shed 7 bases, with 16 bases lying between them. In germline, CDR1 is SQVTM, CDR2 ANQGSEA. This chain's CDR3 is CSVGGRESGGELFF. For the CDR3, the DNA is TGCAGCGTTGGTGGAAGGGAGTCGGGCGGGGAGCTGTTTTTT.

The chain links TRBV12-3 or TRBV12-4 to TRBJ1-1; D is unresolved. With 7 bases removed from V and 11 bases from J, the gap between germline ends came to 14 bases. CDR3 length equals 11 residues. CDR3 sequence (DNA): TGTGCCAGCACCAGTGCGGGGTTGGCTTTCTTT. Translated, it gives CASTSAGLAFF.

The rearrangement links TRBV20-1 to TRBJ2-7; D is possibly TRBD1 (5 bases). CDR3 size: 13 residues. V lost 1 base, J lost 4 bases, and 11 bases lay in between. CDR1 and CDR2 (germline): DFQATT, SNEGSKA (reference sequence). CDR3 in amino acids: CSARGEGVYEQYF. The CDR3, as DNA: TGCAGTGCTAGAGGGGAAGGGGTTTACGAGCAGTACTTC.

This clonotype was recorded a few times. The V call is TRBV10-3, the J call TRBJ1-5; no clear D. In germline, CDR1 is ENHRY, CDR2 SYGVKD. There are 12 residues in the CDR3. V lost 3 bases and J 6 bases, leaving 6 bases between the germline ends. The CDR3 here is CAISELGQPQHF. The CDR3, as DNA: TGTGCCATCAGTGAATTGGGTCAGCCCCAGCATTTT.

This clonotype was observed a handful of times. This chain connects TRBV12-3 or TRBV12-4 to TRBJ2-7; D gene uncertain. Trimming shortened V by 6 bases and J by 0 bases, and 12 bases separated the two germline ends. The CDR3 is 14 amino acids. For the CDR3, the DNA is TGTGCCAGCAGGGCCTCTCCCAACTCCTACGAGCAGTACTTC. The encoded protein is CASRASPNSYEQYF.

This clonotype has only a few counts. The genes are TRBV6-4 and TRBJ1-1, with 8 bases aligning to TRBD1. V was clipped by 6 bases and J by 5 bases; unmatched bases: 5. This CDR3 comprises 13 residues. CDR1 and CDR2 (germline): MRHNA, SNTAGT. The CDR3 DNA follows: TGTGCCAGCAGCTCCTGGACAGGGACTGAAGCTTTCTTT. Translating it yields CASSSWTGTEAFF.

This clonotype has a handful of counts. The chain joins TRBV7-3 to TRBJ1-1; 8 nucleotides agree with TRBD1. V dropped 4 bases and J dropped 7; count of bases not matched to a gene: 2. Germline CDR1 reads SGHTA; CDR2 reads FQGTGA. The CDR3 covers 12 residues. CDR3 sequence reads: CASSSGTGEAFF. Written as DNA, the CDR3 is TGTGCCAGCAGCTCGGGGACAGGTGAAGCTTTCTTT.

Only a few counts were recorded for this clonotype. The rearrangement links TRBV12-3 or TRBV12-4 to TRBJ2-1, with D unclear. V gave up 6 bases and J gave up 8 bases, with 17 bases separating them. This CDR3 has 14 amino acids. CDR3 loop: CASRPDGQVHEQFF. The CDR3 DNA is TGTGCCAGCAGGCCCGACGGGCAGGTTCATGAGCAGTTCTTC.

This rearrangement joins TRBV14 to TRBJ1-1; no clear D gene. The CDR3 contains 13 residues. V gave up 4 bases and J gave up 9 bases, with 15 bases separating them. CDR1 SGHDN and CDR2 FVKESK come from the germline V gene. Written as DNA, the CDR3 is TGTGCCAGCAGCCCCCGCGCAACATCCCAAGCTTTCTTT. Translation: CASSPRATSQAFF.

This clonotype was picked up many times. The genes are TRBV5-1 and TRBJ2-7; 9 positions match TRBD1. This CDR3 comprises 14 residues. Per germline, CDR1 SGHRS and CDR2 YFSETQ. V lost 3 bases to trimming and J lost 3 bases; unmatched junction nucleotides: 4. For the CDR3, the DNA is TGCGCCAGCAGCTACGACAGGGGGATCTACGAGCAGTACTTC. This gives the protein CASSYDRGIYEQYF.

The rearrangement uses TRBV7-9 and TRBJ1-2; 10 bases fit TRBD1. CDR1 and CDR2 from the germline V gene are SEHNR and FQNEAQ (reference sequence). V lost 1 base to trimming and J lost 4 bases; unmatched junction nucleotides: 6. There are 16 residues in the CDR3. CDR3 nucleotide sequence: TGTGCCAGCAGCTTAGATGGGACAGGGGCCGGCTATGGCTACACCTTC. The encoded protein is CASSLDGTGAGYGYTF.

This sequence joins TRBV6-6 and TRBJ2-5; no definite D call. The ends were cut back, 9 bases at V and 5 bases at J, with 13 bases in the middle. Germline loops: CDR1 MNHNY, CDR2 SVGAGI (reference sequence). The CDR3 runs to 12 residues. The CDR3 region is CASTGRSETQYF. In DNA, the CDR3 is TGTGCCAGTACCGGGCGTAGCGAGACCCAGTACTTC.

This clonotype was observed a few times. The chain carries TRBV12-3 or TRBV12-4 and TRBJ1-1; TRBD1 matches at 10 bases. V lost 1 base, J lost 5 bases, and 1 base stayed unmatched. The CDR3 runs 14 residues. Written as DNA, the CDR3 is TGTGCCAGCAGTTTAGGGGGACAGGGGACTGAAGCTTTCTTT. It codes for CASSLGGQGTEAFF.

This clonotype was counted ten times or more. The chain has TRBV6-2 or TRBV6-3 and TRBJ2-1, with D hard to call. The CDR3 consists of 14 residues. Trimming pared 4 bases from V and 9 bases from J, leaving 16 bases between. CDR1 and CDR2 (germline): MNHEY, SVGEGT. CDR3 in DNA: TGTGCCAGCAGTTCAGTTCAGAAAGGCAGTGAGCAGTTCTTC. Translating it yields CASSSVQKGSEQFF.

The chain uses TRBV7-8 and TRBJ1-1; D unclear. Germline-derived CDR1 and CDR2 are SGHVS and FQNEAQ. This CDR3 region has 14 residues. V lost 5 bases, J lost 0 bases, and 10 bases lay in between. This chain's CDR3 is CASSPARMNTEAFF. As DNA, the CDR3 is TGTGCCAGCAGCCCCGCCCGGATGAACACTGAAGCTTTCTTT.

The V gene is TRBV10-3, the J gene TRBJ2-4, with 9 positions matching TRBD1. Germline V gene data show CDR1 as ENHRY and CDR2 as SYGVKD. J gave up 0 bases and V 0 bases, and 9 bases lay outside the gene matches. The CDR3 length is 19 residues. This CDR3 reads CAISESEGTGQLAKNIQYF. The CDR3 nucleotides are TGTGCCATCAGTGAGTCGGAGGGGACAGGGCAACTAGCCAAAAACATTCAGTACTTC.